The clone carrying this T cell receptor beta chain was seen a handful of times. These data belong to a study of blood T cell repertoires in COVID-19. As for the study in general: Both acute and convalescent COVID-19 samples were obtained from the United States, Italy and Spain.

In the authors' methods: Researchers report that nucleated cell counts were estimated from reference gene primer amplification. The assay was immunoSEQ multiplex PCR, and TCRdb's table has in-frame clones only and misses some. V and J calls and clone size follow that table, whereas D and trimming were derived from the DNA. The data contain approximately 200,000 clones, approximately 88% of them singletons. Looked up from germline, CDR1 is SNHLY and CDR2 is FYNNEI. The CDR3 totals 16 residues. V shed 4 bases and J 4 bases; nucleotides not matched to a gene: 8. Recruitment covered over 20 US areas and drew participants whose ages spanned roughly 18 to 100 years. Cohort placement rested on clinical history that participants reported themselves.

This receptor was obtained from a man between 18 and 35 years old with acute COVID-19. Sequencing input: PBMCs or T cells enriched from blood (not recorded which). J is TRBJ1-4 and V is TRBV2, with 8 nucleotides matching TRBD1. CDR3 DNA: TGTGCCAGCAGTGCTCAGGGGGCTGGGAATAATGAAAAACTGTTTTTT. Its translation is CASSAQGAGNNEKLFF.